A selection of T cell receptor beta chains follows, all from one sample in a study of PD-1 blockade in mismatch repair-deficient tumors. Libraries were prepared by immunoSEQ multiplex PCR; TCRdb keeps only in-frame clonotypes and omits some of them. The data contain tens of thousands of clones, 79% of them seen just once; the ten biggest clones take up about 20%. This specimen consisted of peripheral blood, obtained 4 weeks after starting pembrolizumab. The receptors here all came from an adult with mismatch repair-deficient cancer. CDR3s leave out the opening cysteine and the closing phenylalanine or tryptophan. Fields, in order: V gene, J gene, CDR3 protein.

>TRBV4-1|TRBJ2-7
ASSGIGLAQEQY
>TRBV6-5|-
ASRRTSVSYEQY
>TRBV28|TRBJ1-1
ASQSGEAF
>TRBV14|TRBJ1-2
ASSQDTWGGYGYT
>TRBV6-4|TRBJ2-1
ASSDSEVNEQF
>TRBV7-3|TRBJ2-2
ASSPWGSNTGELF
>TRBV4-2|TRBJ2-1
ASSQEGSFEETYNEQF
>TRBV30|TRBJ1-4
AWSVAEATNEKLF
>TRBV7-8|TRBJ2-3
ASSLGLVTHSSTDTQY
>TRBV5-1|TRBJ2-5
ASSPLAGGGETQY
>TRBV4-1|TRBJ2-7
ASSQNFGQPYEQY
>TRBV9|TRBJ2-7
ASSAGTSSYEQY
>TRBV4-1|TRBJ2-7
ASSLRTGPYEQY
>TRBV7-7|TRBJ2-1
ASSLNSGGDNEQF
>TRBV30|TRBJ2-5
AWSGAGETQY
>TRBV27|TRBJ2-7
ASSLINPEGSSYEQY
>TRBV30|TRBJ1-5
AWNYPDRGTQPQH
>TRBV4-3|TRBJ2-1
ASSQGGLAEDEQF
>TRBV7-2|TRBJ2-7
ASSSWDRGLDEQY
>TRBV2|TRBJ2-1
ASSEAPSGRGEQF
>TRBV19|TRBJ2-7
ASSYGLGYYEQY
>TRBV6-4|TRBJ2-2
ASSDDRDTGELF
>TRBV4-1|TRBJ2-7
ASSLESGSTDEQY
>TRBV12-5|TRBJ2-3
ASGAGRGGTDTQY
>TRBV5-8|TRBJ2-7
ASSILQGAYSEQY
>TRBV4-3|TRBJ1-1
ASSQEWADRDTEAF
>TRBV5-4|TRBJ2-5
ASSFGWEGGETQY
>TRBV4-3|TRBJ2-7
ASSHELGGFSYEQY
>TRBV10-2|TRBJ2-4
ASIMDRGAYIQY
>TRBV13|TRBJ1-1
ASSSQQGANTEAF
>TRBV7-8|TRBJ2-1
ASKGGLAGHNEQF
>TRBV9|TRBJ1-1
ASSLSLEGRAEAF
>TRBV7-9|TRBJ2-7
ASSIGAYEQY
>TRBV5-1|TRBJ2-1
ASSSTGQTTYNEQF
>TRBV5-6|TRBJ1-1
ASTLWGGMNTEAF
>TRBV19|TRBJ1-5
ASSSRDSYSNQPQH
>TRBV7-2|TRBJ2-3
ASSQTSATDTQY
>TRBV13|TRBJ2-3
ASSPGTLSTDTQY
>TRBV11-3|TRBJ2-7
ASSYSQELHFVQY